These 2 T cell receptor beta chains originate from one sample sequenced in a study of T cells in Graves' hyperthyroidism and ophthalmopathy. It was RNA transcripts that yielded the amplified TCR beta CDR3 regions. HTBI primers were the set used in a first-round RT-PCR of the TCR CDR3. TCRdb called the multiplex PCR reads again in MiXCR, with one record for every CDR3 protein. This table holds about 640,000 distinct CDR3 sequences, more than 12% found once. The material sequenced was blood. All receptors come from a woman in her forties or fifties with Graves' ophthalmopathy.

The chain combines TRBV9 with TRBJ2-7; D is undetermined. This CDR3 is 13 amino acids long. Germline V CDR1 and CDR2: SGDLS, YYNGEE. V gave up 0 bases and J gave up 7 bases, with 11 bases separating them. CDR3 amino acids: CASSVATGQEQYF. The CDR3 region has the DNA TGTGCCAGCAGCGTAGCTACTGGGCAAGAGCAGTACTTC.

This clonotype has at least ten counts. The CDR3 reads CASSQTPNEQFF. The CDR3 nucleotides read TGTGCCAGCAGCCAGACCCCGAATGAGCAGTTCTTC. This chain connects TRBV7-2 to TRBJ2-1, with no clear D. CDR3 length equals 12 residues. CDR1 and CDR2 from the germline V gene are SGHTA and FQGNSA. Trimming took 5 bases from V and 7 from J, leaving 9 bases between them.